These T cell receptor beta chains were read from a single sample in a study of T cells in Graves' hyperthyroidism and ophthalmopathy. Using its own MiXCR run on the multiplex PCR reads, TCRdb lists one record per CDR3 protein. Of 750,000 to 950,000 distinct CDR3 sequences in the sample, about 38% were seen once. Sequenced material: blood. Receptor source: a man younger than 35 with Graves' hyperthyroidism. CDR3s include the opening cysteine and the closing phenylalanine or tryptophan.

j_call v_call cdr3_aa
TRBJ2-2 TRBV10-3 CAISELIGELFF
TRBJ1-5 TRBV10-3 CASKRDRVSNQPQHF
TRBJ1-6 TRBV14 CASSQRTGGSPLHF
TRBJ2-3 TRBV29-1 CSVEEGRDDFTDTQYF
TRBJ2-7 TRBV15 CATSRAQDEQYF
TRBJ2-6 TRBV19 CASSIGGLGANVLTF
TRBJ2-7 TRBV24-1 CASSPGTGVNEQYF
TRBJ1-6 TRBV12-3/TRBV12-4 CASRTSGTGTLAPLHF
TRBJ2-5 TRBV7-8 CASSFLTGVLGETQYF
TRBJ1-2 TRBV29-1 CSVEGRTNYGYTF
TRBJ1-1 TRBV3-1 CASSSNRVTEAFF
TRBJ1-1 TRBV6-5 CASSYSSVGTEAFF
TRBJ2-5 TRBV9 CASSVEGAQETQYF
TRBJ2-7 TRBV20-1 CSGSADQYYEQYF
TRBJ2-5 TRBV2 CASSEALRETQYF
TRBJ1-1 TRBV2 CASRTQQGGTEAFF
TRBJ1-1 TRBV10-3 CAISLQGGGYAEAFF
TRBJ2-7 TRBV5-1 CASSFGTASSIEEQYF
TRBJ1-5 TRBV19 CASSMTGGSGQPQHF
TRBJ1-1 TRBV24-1 CASSLTRGGWTEAFF
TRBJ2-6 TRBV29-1 CSQYRDRSNVLTF
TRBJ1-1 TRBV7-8 CASSLGGGEAFF
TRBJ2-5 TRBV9 CASSQDRWTDVGTQYF
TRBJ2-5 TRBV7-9 CASSLGRDYKSETQYF
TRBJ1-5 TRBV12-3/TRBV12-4 CASSSDGTISPQHF
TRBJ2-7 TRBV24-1 CATRESNLYEQYF
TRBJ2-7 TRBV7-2 CASSFPRGEQYF
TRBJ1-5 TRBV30 CAWSLDRGLNQPQHF